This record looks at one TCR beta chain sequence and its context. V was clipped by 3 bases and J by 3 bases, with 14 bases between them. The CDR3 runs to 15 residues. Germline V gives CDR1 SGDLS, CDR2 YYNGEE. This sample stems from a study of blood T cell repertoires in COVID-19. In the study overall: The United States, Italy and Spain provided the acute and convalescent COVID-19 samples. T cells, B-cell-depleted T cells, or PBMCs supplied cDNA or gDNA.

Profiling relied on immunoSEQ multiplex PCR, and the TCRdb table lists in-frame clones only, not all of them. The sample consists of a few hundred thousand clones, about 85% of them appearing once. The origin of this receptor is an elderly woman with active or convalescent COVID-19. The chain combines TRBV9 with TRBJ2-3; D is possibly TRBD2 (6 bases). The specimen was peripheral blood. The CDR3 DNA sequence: TGTGCCAGCAGCGCCACCGGGGGTTGGACAGATACGCAGTATTTT. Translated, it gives CASSATGGWTDTQYF. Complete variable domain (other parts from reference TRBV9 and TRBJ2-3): DSGVTQTPKHLITATGQRVTLRCSPRSGDLSVYWYQQSLDQGLQFLIQYYNGEERAKGNILERFSAQQFPDLHSELNLSSLELGDSALYFCASSATGGWTDTQYFGPGTRLTVL.